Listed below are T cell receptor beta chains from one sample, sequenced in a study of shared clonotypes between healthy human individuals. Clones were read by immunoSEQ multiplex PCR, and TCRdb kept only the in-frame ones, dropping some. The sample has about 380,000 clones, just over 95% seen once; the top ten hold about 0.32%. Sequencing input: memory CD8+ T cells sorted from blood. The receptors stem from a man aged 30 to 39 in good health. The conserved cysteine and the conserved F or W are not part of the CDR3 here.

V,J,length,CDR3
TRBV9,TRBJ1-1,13,ASSAESGAFTEAF
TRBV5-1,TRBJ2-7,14,ASSLARGQSSYEQY
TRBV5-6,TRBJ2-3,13,ASSLGLASTDTQY
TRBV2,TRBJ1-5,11,ASNLRGARPQH
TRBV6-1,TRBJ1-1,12,ASRGGQVDTEAF
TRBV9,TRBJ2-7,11,ASSVGPLYEQY
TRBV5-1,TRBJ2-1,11,ASSLREYNEQF
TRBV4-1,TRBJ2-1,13,ASSQEERGPHEQF
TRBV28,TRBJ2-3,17,ASSARSWYRGQGIDTQY
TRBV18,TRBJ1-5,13,ASSPNSGGNQPQH
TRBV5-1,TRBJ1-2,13,ASSRGQGLSYGYT
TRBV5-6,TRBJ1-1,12,ASSLVWGNTEAF
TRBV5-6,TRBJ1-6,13,ASSLGPPGESPLH
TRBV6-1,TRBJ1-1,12,ASSVRGGNTEAF
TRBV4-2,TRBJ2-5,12,ASSSSGREETQY
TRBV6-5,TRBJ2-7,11,ASSYRTLYEQY
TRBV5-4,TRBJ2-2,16,ASSAAGTSGRKTGELF